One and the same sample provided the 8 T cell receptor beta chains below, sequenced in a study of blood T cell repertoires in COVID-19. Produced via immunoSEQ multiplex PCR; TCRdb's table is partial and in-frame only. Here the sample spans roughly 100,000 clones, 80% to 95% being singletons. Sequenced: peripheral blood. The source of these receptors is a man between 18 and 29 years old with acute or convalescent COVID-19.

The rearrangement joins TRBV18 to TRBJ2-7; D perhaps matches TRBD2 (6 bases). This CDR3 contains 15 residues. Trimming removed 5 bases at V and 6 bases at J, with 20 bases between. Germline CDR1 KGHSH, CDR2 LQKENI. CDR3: CASSKERDLALEQYF. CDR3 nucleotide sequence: TGTGCCAGCTCAAAAGAAAGGGACTTGGCGCTCGAGCAGTACTTC.

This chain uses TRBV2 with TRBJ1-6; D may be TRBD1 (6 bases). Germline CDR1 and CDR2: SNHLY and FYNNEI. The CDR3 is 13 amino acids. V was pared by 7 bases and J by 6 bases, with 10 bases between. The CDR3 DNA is TGTGCCAGCAAAGAACAGGGTAATTCACCCCTCCACTTT. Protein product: CASKEQGNSPLHF.

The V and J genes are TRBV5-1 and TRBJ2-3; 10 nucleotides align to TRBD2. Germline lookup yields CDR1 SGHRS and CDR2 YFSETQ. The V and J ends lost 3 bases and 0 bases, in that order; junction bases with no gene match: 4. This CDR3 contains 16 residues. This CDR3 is CASSSTSGASTDTQYF. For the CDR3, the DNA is TGCGCCAGCAGCTCTACTAGCGGGGCTAGCACAGATACGCAGTATTTT.

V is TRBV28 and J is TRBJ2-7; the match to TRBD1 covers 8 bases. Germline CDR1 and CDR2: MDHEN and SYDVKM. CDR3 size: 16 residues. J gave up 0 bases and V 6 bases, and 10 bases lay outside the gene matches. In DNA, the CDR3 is TGTGCCAGCAGCCTAAGGACCGGGACAGGCTCCTACGAGCAGTACTTC. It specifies CASSLRTGTGSYEQYF. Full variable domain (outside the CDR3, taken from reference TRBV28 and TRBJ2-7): DVKVTQSSRYLVKRTGEKVFLECVQDMDHENMFWYRQDPGLGLRLIYFSYDVKMKEKGDIPEGYSVSREKKERFSLILESASTNQTSMYLCASSLRTGTGSYEQYFGPGTRLTVT.

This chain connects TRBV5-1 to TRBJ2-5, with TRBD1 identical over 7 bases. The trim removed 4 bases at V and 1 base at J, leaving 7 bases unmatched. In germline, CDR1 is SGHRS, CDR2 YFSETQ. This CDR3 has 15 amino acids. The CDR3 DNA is TGCGCCAGCAGCGCAAGACAGGGAATCCAAGAGACCCAGTACTTC. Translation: CASSARQGIQETQYF.

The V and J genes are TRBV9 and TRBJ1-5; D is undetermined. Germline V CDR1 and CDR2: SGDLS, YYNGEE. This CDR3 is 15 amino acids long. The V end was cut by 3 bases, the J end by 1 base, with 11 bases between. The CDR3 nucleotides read TGTGCCAGCAGCGACGAGGGAGAAAGCAATCAGCCCCAGCATTTT. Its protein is CASSDEGESNQPQHF.

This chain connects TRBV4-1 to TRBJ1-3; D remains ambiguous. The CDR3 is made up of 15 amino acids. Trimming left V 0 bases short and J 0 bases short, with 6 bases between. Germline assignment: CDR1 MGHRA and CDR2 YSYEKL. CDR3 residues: CASSQDFNSGNTIYF. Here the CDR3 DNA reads TGCGCCAGCAGCCAAGATTTCAACTCTGGAAACACCATATATTTT.

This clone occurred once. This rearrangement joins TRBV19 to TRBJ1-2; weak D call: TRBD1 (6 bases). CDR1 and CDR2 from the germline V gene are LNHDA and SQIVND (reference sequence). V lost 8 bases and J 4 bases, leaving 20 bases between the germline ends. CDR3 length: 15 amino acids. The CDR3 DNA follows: TGTGCCAGTCATCTGGGGGCGGGGGGCGCCTATGGCTACACCTTC. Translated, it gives CASHLGAGGAYGYTF.